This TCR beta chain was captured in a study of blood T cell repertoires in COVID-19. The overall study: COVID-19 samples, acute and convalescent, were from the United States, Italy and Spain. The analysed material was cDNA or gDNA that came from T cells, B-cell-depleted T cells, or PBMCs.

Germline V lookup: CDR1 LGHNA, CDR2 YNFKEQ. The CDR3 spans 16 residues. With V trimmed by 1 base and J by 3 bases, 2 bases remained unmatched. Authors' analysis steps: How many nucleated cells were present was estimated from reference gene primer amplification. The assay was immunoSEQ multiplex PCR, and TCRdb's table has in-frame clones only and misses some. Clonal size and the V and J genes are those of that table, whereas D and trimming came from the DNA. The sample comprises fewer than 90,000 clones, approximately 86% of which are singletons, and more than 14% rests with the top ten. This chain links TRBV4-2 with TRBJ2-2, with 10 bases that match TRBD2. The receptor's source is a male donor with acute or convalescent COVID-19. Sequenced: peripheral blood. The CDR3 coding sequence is TGTGCCAGCAGCCAAGCGCTAGCGGGGGACACCGGGGAGCTGTTTTTT. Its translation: CASSQALAGDTGELFF.